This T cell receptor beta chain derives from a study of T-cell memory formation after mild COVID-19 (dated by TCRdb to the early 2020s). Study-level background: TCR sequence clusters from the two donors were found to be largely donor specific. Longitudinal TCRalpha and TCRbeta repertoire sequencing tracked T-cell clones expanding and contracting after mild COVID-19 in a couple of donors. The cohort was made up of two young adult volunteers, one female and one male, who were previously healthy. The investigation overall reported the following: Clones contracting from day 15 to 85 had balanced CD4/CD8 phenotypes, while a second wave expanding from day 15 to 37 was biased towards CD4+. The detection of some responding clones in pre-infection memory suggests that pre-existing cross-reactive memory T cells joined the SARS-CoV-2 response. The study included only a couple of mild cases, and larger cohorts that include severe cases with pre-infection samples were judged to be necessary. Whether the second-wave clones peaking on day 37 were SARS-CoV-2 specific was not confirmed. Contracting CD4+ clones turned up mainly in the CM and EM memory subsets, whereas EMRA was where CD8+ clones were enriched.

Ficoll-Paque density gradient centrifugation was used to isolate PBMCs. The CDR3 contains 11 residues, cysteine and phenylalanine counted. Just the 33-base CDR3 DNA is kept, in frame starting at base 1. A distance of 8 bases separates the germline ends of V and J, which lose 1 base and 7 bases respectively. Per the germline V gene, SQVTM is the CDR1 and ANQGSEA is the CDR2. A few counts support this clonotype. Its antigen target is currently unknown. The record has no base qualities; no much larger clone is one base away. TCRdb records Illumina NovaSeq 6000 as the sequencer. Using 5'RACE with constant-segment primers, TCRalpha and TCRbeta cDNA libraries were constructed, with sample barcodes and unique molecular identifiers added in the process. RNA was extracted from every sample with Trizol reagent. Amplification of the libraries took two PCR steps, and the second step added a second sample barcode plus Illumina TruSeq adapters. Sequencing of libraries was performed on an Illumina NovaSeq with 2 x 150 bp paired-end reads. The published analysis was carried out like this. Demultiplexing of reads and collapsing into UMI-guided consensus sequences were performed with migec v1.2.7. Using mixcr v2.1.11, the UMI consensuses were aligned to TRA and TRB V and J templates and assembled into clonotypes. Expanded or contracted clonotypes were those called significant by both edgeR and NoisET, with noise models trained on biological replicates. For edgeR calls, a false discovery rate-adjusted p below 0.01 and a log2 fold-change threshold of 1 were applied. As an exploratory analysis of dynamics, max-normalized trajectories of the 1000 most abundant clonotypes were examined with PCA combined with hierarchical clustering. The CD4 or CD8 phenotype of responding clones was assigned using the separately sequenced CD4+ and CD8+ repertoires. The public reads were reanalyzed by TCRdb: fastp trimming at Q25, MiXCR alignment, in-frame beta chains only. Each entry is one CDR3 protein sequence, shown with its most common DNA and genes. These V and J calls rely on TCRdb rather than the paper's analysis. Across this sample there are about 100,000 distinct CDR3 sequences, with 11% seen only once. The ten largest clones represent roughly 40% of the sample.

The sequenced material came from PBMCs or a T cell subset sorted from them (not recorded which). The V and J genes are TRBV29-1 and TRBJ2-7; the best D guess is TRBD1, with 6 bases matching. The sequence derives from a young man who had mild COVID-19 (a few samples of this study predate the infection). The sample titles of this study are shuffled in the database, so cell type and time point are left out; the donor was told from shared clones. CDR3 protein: CSVEVGTEQYF. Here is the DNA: TGCAGCGTTGAAGTGGGGACAGAGCAGTACTTC.